Listed below are T cell receptor beta chains from one sample, sequenced in a study of OX40 agonist ivuxolimab in advanced cancers. Using immunoSEQ multiplex PCR, the repertoire was profiled, and TCRdb retains in-frame clones only, with some absent. The sample consists of 60,000 or so clones, about 80% of them appearing once. The specimen was CD4+ or CD8+ T cells sorted from blood, collected in a trial of the OX40 agonist ivuxolimab. The receptors here all came from an adult with an advanced solid tumor such as melanoma, head and neck, liver or kidney cancer. CDR3s include the opening cysteine and the closing phenylalanine or tryptophan. D genes are given only for firm matches. Rows may omit the clone size; those that give it use once, few, many or a size class.

CDR3aa,CDR3nt,j_gene,abundance,d_gene,v_gene
CASSLVIGRDSYNEQFF,TGCGCCAGCAGCTTGGTAATAGGACGGGACTCCTACAATGAGCAGTTCTTC,TRBJ2-1,NA,NA,TRBV5-1
CASSGTSGRMTDTQYF,TGCGCCAGCAGCGGGACTAGCGGGAGGATGACAGATACGCAGTATTTT,TRBJ2-3,NA,TRBD2,TRBV5-1
CASSLVAGGSTDTQYF,TGTGCCAGCAGTTTGGTCGCGGGGGGTAGCACAGATACGCAGTATTTT,TRBJ2-3,NA,TRBD2,TRBV27
CASSQDPQAEWNTIYF,TGCGCCAGCAGCCAAGATCCCCAAGCCGAGTGGAACACCATATATTTT,TRBJ1-3,few,NA,TRBV4-3
CASSLRGRETQYF,TGTGCCAGCAGTTTGAGGGGCCGGGAGACCCAGTACTTC,TRBJ2-5,NA,NA,TRBV27
CASSRTGFNEKLFF,TGTGCCAGCAGCAGGACAGGGTTTAATGAAAAACTGTTTTTT,TRBJ1-4,NA,TRBD1,TRBV6-1
CASSSPVGGGQETQYF,TGTGCCAGCAGTAGCCCCGTTGGGGGAGGACAAGAGACCCAGTACTTC,TRBJ2-5,NA,NA,TRBV28
CASSLGGGGQETQYF,TGTGCCAGCAGCTTAGGGGGCGGGGGACAAGAGACCCAGTACTTC,TRBJ2-5,NA,TRBD2,TRBV13
CASSPPRDLYNEQFF,TGTGCCAGCAGTCCACCACGGGACCTCTACAATGAGCAGTTCTTC,TRBJ2-1,NA,NA,TRBV28
CASSLGRGGHSEQYF,TGCGCCAGCAGCTTAGGTAGGGGGGGCCATTCCGAGCAGTACTTC,TRBJ2-7,NA,NA,TRBV5-1
CASSQEIAGASYEQYF,TGCGCCAGCAGCCAAGAAATAGCGGGGGCCTCCTACGAGCAGTACTTC,TRBJ2-7,NA,TRBD2,TRBV4-3